One sample yielded the 31 T cell receptor beta chains listed below, sequenced in a study of tumor and adjacent non-tumor tissue in lung cancer (dated by TCRdb to the late 2010s). Receptor amplification or capture employed multiplex PCR. For sequencing, an Illumina HiSeq 2500 was employed. Following protocols modified from ARM-PCR, the researchers constructed TCRbeta libraries through three rounds of nested PCR with primers (Table S4). Through fastp at Q25 and MiXCR, TCRdb rebuilt clones from the public reads, retaining in-frame beta chains. Rows matching on CDR3 protein sequence are summarized as one entry with the most common DNA and genes. The sample table holds about 79,000 distinct CDR3 sequences, of which 55% to 80% were seen once. Of the sample, approximately 10% is held by the ten largest clones. RNA was extracted from bulk unsorted tissue and checked for quality with a NanoDrop ND-1000 and an Agilent 2100.

Sample: lung tumor tissue. These receptors all stem from a middle-aged woman with non-small cell lung cancer.

As for this clonotype: One junction end disagrees with the germline gene, perhaps due to a read error. The J gene is TRBJ1-1, the V gene TRBV5-4, with D unresolved. Germline V gives CDR1 SGHNT, CDR2 YYREEE (reference sequence). The CDR3 sequence is 13 residues long. The CDR3 DNA follows: TGTGTCAGCGGCGCAGACCGGAACACTGAAGCTTTCTTT. Protein sequence: CVSGADRNTEAFF.

Many counts were recorded for this clonotype. The rearrangement joins TRBV10-1 to TRBJ2-7, with 10 bases matching TRBD1. The germline V gene encodes CDR1 WNHNN and CDR2 SYGVQD (reference sequence). The CDR3 loop spans 15 amino acids. J lost 6 bases, V lost 1 base, and 6 bases had no gene match. CDR3 in DNA: TGCGCCAGCAGTGAGTTGGGACAGGGGACTGGCGAGCAGTACTTC. As protein: CASSELGQGTGEQYF.

A remark on this clonotype: The CDR3 end shows no conserved phenylalanine or tryptophan, and so a read error is likely. The genes are TRBV10-2 and TRBJ1-5, with 8 bases that match TRBD1. The CDR3 runs 13 residues. V gave up 10 bases and J gave up 7 bases; unmatched junction bases: 9. Germline V gene sequence: CDR1 WSHSY, CDR2 SAAADI. The CDR3 sequence is CAISDRANQPQHY. The CDR3 DNA reads TGCGCCATCTCGGACAGGGCTAACCAGCCCCAGCATTAT.

Turning to this clonotype: It is likely a read error, because the conserved phenylalanine at the end of the CDR3 is missing. The V call is TRBV30, the J call TRBJ2-3; possible D gene TRBD2, 6 bases. Germline V gene data show CDR1 as GTSNPN and CDR2 as SVGIG (reference sequence). CDR3 length: 10 residues. For the CDR3, the DNA is TGTGTTAGCGGCACATATACGCAGTATCTT. This encodes CVSGTYTQYL.

This clonotype was seen repeatedly, ten times or more. At one boundary the junction diverges from the germline segment, which might be a read error. The rearrangement uses TRBV6-1 and TRBJ2-5, with D possibly TRBD2 on 6 matching bases. The CDR3 is 18 amino acids. The germline V gene encodes CDR1 MNHNS and CDR2 SASEGT. This chain's CDR3 is CASSPGLIGMGVQETQYF. CDR3 sequence (DNA): TGTGCCAGCAGTCCGGGACTTATCGGCATGGGGGTCCAAGAGACTCAGTACTTC.

As regards this clonotype: A read error may explain this, as a much larger clone is one base away. The V call is TRBV20-1, the J call TRBJ2-1; possibly TRBD2 for D (5 bases). This CDR3 spans 11 amino acids. Germline-derived CDR1 and CDR2 are DFQATT and SNEGSKA (reference sequence). CDR3: CNASRLIEQFF. The DNA for the CDR3 is TGCAATGCTAGCCGGCTGATTGAGCAGTTCTTC.

To note about this clonotype: With a much larger clone just one base away, this may be a read error. The rearrangement links TRBV5-6 to TRBJ2-7; no clear D. Deletions cut 0 bases from V and 9 bases from J, with 13 bases between. CDR3 length: 13 residues. Germline assignment: CDR1 SGHDT and CDR2 YYEEEE. The CDR3 sequence: CASSLAGRDGQYF. CDR3 sequence (DNA): TGTGCCAGCAGCTTGGCCGGTCGCGACGGGCAGTACTTC. Full variable domain (remainder filled in from reference TRBV5-6 and TRBJ2-7): DAGVTQSPTHLIKTRGQQVTLRCSPKSGHDTVSWYQQALGQGPQFIFQYYEEEERQRGNFPDRFSGHQFPNYSSELNVNALLLGDSALYLCASSLAGRDGQYFGPGTRLTVT.

Remarks on this clonotype: The junction differs from germline at one of its ends, possibly a read error. This rearrangement joins TRBV4-2 to TRBJ2-5; no clear D gene. Germline V CDR1 and CDR2: LGHNA, YNFKEQ. CDR3 length: 16 amino acids. The CDR3 bases are TGTGCGAGCAGCCAAGGGAAGGCGCGCGGTTGGGAGACCCAGTACTTC. The encoded protein is CASSQGKARGWETQYF.

As regards this clonotype: A read error may account for a junction end that differs from germline. The chain joins TRBV11-3 to TRBJ2-4, with D hard to call. Germline CDR1 SGHNT, CDR2 YENEEA. CDR3 length: 13 amino acids. The CDR3 region is CGSSLGIKNIQYF. The DNA of the CDR3 is TGTGGCAGCAGCCTAGGTATAAAAAACATTCAGTACTTC.

On this clonotype itself: The junction does not match germline at one end; this may be a read error. This sequence joins TRBV30 and TRBJ1-2, with TRBD1 matching over 8 bases. The CDR3 length is 14 residues. Germline lookup yields CDR1 GTSNPN and CDR2 SVGIG (reference sequence). The CDR3 sequence: CALSVGQGNYGYTF. CDR3 nucleotides: TGTGCCTTGAGTGTTGGACAGGGAAACTATGGCTACACCTTC.

Of note for this clonotype: Relative to the germline gene, one junction end is altered; a read error may explain this. This chain links TRBV29-1 with TRBJ2-1; 8 bases line up with TRBD2. Per germline, CDR1 SQVTM and CDR2 ANQGSEA. The CDR3 consists of 16 residues. The CDR3 loop is CSLEDPGRAPYNEQFF. CDR3 DNA: TGCAGCCTTGAAGATCCCGGGAGGGCCCCATACAATGAGCAGTTCTTC.

The rearrangement uses TRBV20-1 and TRBJ1-2, with TRBD1 as a possible D gene (5 bases). The V end was cut by 6 bases, the J end by 3 bases, with 20 bases between. CDR3 length: 15 residues. The V gene's germline CDR1 is DFQATT and CDR2 SNEGSKA (reference sequence). This CDR3 is CSAVPRHRRDYGYTF. CDR3 bases: TGCAGTGCGGTTCCGAGACACAGGAGGGACTATGGCTACACCTTC.

A remark on this clonotype: This CDR3 is missing its conserved last phenylalanine or tryptophan, likely due to a read error. The V and J genes are TRBV7-9 and TRBJ2-5; the match to TRBD1 covers 7 bases. The germline V gene encodes CDR1 SEHNR and CDR2 FQNEAQ (reference sequence). The ends lost 6 bases at V and 3 bases at J; junction bases unmatched: 7. There are 14 residues in the CDR3. CDR3 sequence reads: CASSSYGTEETQYL. Here the CDR3 DNA reads TGTGCCAGCAGTTCTTACGGGACAGAAGAGACCCAGTACTTA.

Turning to this clonotype: At one of its ends the junction is not consistent with the germline gene, which may arise from a read error. J is TRBJ2-2 and V is TRBV6-6; D perhaps matches TRBD2 (5 bases). This CDR3 has 15 residues. Looked up from germline, CDR1 is MNHNY and CDR2 is SVGAGI (reference sequence). CDR3 sequence reads: CVSCCEDTNTGEPFF. In DNA form, the CDR3 reads TGTGTCAGCTGTTGCGAAGATACGAACACCGGGGAGCCGTTTTTT.

About this clonotype itself: Compared with germline, one end of the junction differs, possibly owing to a read error. The V call is TRBV4-2, the J call TRBJ2-2; a possible D gene is TRBD2 (5 bases). Per the germline V gene, CDR1 is LGHNA and CDR2 is YNFKEQ. The CDR3 spans 14 residues. CDR3 nucleotide sequence: TGTGCTAGCAGCCAAGTTGGGTGCACCGGGGAACTGTTTTTT. Protein: CASSQVGCTGELFF.

This chain joins TRBV20-1 and TRBJ2-5, with D uncertain. Germline V gene lookup returns CDR1 DFQATT and CDR2 SNEGSKA (reference sequence). The CDR3 is 11 residues long. V lost 7 bases to trimming and J lost 2 bases, with 8 bases between them. In DNA form, the CDR3 reads TGCAGTGTCTTCCCGCAAGAGACCCAGTACTTC. This translates into CSVFPQETQYF.

Details on this clonotype: Mismatch with germline at one junction end may stem from a read error. The J gene is TRBJ2-7, the V gene TRBV11-2; 10 nucleotides agree with TRBD1. This CDR3 has 14 residues. Germline V CDR1 and CDR2: SGHAT, FQNNGV. CDR3 sequence (DNA): TGTGCCAGCAACCCGCGACAGGGGGCCTACAAGCAGTACTTC. It encodes CASNPRQGAYKQYF.

In regard to this clonotype: One end of the junction is discordant with germline, which a read error may explain. This rearrangement joins TRBV11-2 to TRBJ2-1; TRBD1 or TRBD2 may be the D gene (5 bases each). In germline, CDR1 is SGHAT, CDR2 FQNNGV. CDR3 length: 14 amino acids. DNA for the CDR3: TGTGCCAGCTCACGATCGGGGACCGACAATGAGCAATTCTTC. Protein product: CASSRSGTDNEQFF.

J is TRBJ2-1 and V is TRBV6-5, with D perhaps matching TRBD2 (6 bases). The ends were cut back, 9 bases at V and 4 bases at J, with 16 bases in the middle. In germline, CDR1 is MNHEY, CDR2 SVGAGI. The CDR3 is made up of 14 amino acids. The CDR3 DNA is TGTGCCAGGAGACCGGGTCTAGCGTACAATGAGCAGTTCTTC. Translated: CARRPGLAYNEQFF.

Comment on this clonotype: The junction departs from the called germline gene at one end, perhaps through a read error. The genes are TRBV5-1 and TRBJ2-4, with 7 bases fitting TRBD2. The V gene's germline CDR1 is SGHRS and CDR2 YFSETQ. The CDR3 runs to 17 residues. CDR3 bases: TGCGCCAGCAACTTGGAGGGTAGCTGGGGAGGGGAGAACATTCAGTACTTC. Encoded protein: CASNLEGSWGGENIQYF.

This clonotype was detected only once. One junction end disagrees with the germline gene, perhaps due to a read error. The chain couples TRBV11-3 to TRBJ2-3, with 8 bases aligning to TRBD1. Germline CDR1 is SGHNT and CDR2 is YENEEA. CDR3 length: 16 amino acids. CDR3 DNA: TGTGTCAGCAACCTTCGAACAGGGGGAAGGATAGATACGCAATATTTT. This encodes CVSNLRTGGRIDTQYF.

With regard to this clonotype: The junction departs from the called germline gene at one end, perhaps through a read error. This chain links TRBV11-2 with TRBJ2-3; no clear D gene. CDR1 is SGHAT, CDR2 FQNNGV, per germline. This CDR3 contains 16 residues. The CDR3 sequence is CASSTALDPRTYTQCF. The CDR3 bases are TGTGCCAGCAGTACTGCGCTAGATCCCCGCACATATACGCAGTGTTTT.

Notes on this clonotype: Germline is not matched at one junction end, which may reflect a read error. The chain has TRBV6-5 and TRBJ1-3, with 9 nucleotides matching TRBD1. CDR1 is MNHEY, CDR2 SVGAGI, per germline. The CDR3 totals 15 residues. Here the CDR3 reads CASSSNRGPRNTIYF. CDR3 bases: TGTGCTAGCAGCAGCAACAGGGGGCCGCGGAACACCATATATTTT.

This clonotype was seen at least ten times. The chain recombines TRBV30 with TRBJ2-1; D call uncertain. With 2 bases removed from V and 8 bases from J, the gap between germline ends came to 7 bases. Per the germline V gene, CDR1 is GTSNPN and CDR2 is SVGIG (reference sequence). The length of the CDR3 is 11 residues. The CDR3 loop is CAWSKTDEQFF. The CDR3 bases are TGTGCCTGGAGTAAGACGGATGAGCAGTTCTTC.

Turning to this clonotype: The junction differs from germline at one of its ends, possibly a read error. The chain employs TRBV7-9 and TRBJ1-6; TRBD1 is a possible D gene (5 bases). CDR1 and CDR2 from the germline V gene are SEHNR and FQNEAQ (reference sequence). The CDR3 has 15 residues. CDR3 loop: CASSLGMGPNLPLHF. The CDR3 DNA reads TGTGCCAGCAGCTTAGGTATGGGGCCTAATTTACCCCTCCACTTT. The complete variable domain, with remaining parts taken from reference TRBV7-9 and TRBJ1-6, reads DTGVSQNPRHKITKRGQNVTFRCDPISEHNRLYWYRQTLGQGPEFLTYFQNEAQLEKSRLLSDRFSAERPKGSFSTLEIQRTEQGDSAMYLCASSLGMGPNLPLHFGNGTRLTVT.

With respect to this clonotype: As the CDR3 is not closed by the conserved phenylalanine or tryptophan, this likely results from a read error. The V call is TRBV10-3, the J call TRBJ1-1; tentatively, D is TRBD1 (5 bases). V dropped 5 bases and J dropped 0 bases, with 13 bases sitting between them. This CDR3 has 15 residues. Germline lookup yields CDR1 ENHRY and CDR2 SYGVKD. The CDR3 region has the DNA TGTGCCATCAGTATGTCACAGGACTTGAACACTGAAGCTTTCGTT. Encoded protein: CAISMSQDLNTEAFV.

In this sample, this clonotype turned up a few times. This clone may be a read error of a much larger clone one base away. This sequence joins TRBV28 and TRBJ2-1, with D possibly being TRBD1 (5 bases). Germline V gene lookup returns CDR1 MDHEN and CDR2 SYDVKM. The CDR3 totals 11 residues. The CDR3 loop is CVSTREHEQFF. CDR3 in DNA: TGTGTCAGCACCAGGGAACATGAGCAGTTCTTC.

The V and J genes are TRBV29-1 and TRBJ2-3; 12 bases align to TRBD2. Unmatched junction bases numbered 5, after V lost 3 bases and J lost 4 bases. The CDR3 has 15 amino acids. Germline assignment: CDR1 SQVTM and CDR2 ANQGSEA. CDR3 amino acids: CSVEPLAGGSDTQYF. CDR3 in DNA: TGCAGCGTTGAGCCACTAGCGGGAGGTTCAGATACGCAGTATTTT.

This clonotype came up many times. The J gene is TRBJ1-1, the V gene TRBV5-4; D is uncertain. This CDR3 is 13 amino acids long. The germline V gene has CDR1 SGHNT and CDR2 YYREEE (reference sequence). Trimming stripped 0 bases from V and 1 base from J, with 4 bases between. The chain's CDR3 is CASSLEENTEAFF. As DNA, the CDR3 is TGTGCCAGCAGCTTGGAGGAGAACACTGAAGCTTTCTTT.

This clonotype is labeled medium-sized. The CDR3 region has the DNA TGTGCCAGCAGCTCCCCAGGCTCGGGGTTGGCCTTTGGGCTTGGGCTATACGAGCAGTACTTC. Amino acids: CASSSPGSGLAFGLGLYEQYF. The rearrangement links TRBV11-2 to TRBJ2-7; tentatively, D is TRBD2 (5 bases). The V gene lost 4 bases and the J gene lost 4 bases, with 35 bases spanning the gap. The CDR3 is 21 amino acids. The germline CDR1 and CDR2 sequences are SGHAT and FQNNGV.

Points on this clonotype: A much more abundant neighbour one base away suggests this may be a read error. The chain is built from TRBV28 and TRBJ2-3; D could derive from TRBD1 or TRBD2 (5 bases each). Looked up from germline, CDR1 is MDHEN and CDR2 is SYDVKM. This CDR3 spans 17 amino acids. DNA for the CDR3: TGTGCCAGCAGTTCATTTGGCGGGCCAATATCCACAGGTACGCAGTATTTT. This encodes CASSSFGGPISTGTQYF.